Presented here are 18 T cell receptor beta chains from one specimen sequenced in a study of cytomegalovirus exposure and HLA in healthy donors (TCRdb year 2017). The library was made by the immunoSEQ multiplex PCR assay. For the multiplex PCR, a mixture combining 60 forward primers for TCR Vbeta segments and 13 reverse primers for TCR Jbeta segments was used. Held by TCRdb, this immuneACCESS table contains in-frame sequences only and omits some clones. Under half of the omission traces to an unresolved V gene where checked; the cause of the rest is unknown. In this sample the table shows about 130,000 clones, about four fifths of which occur a single time. The ten largest clones take up around 4.8% of the sample. The sequenced sample consisted of PBMCs. The receptors were gathered from a man younger than 45 in good health.

This rearrangement joins TRBV15 to TRBJ1-1; 7 bases match TRBD1. There are 13 residues in the CDR3. CDR1 is LNHNV and CDR2 is YYDKDF in the germline V gene (reference sequence). The V and J ends lost 2 bases and 6 bases, in that order; junction bases with no gene match: 3. The CDR3 protein is CATSRSTGAEAFF. The CDR3 coding sequence is TGTGCCACCAGCAGATCTACAGGGGCTGAAGCTTTCTTT.

V usage is TRBV7-2 and J usage is TRBJ1-3, with a possible D match to TRBD1 (5 bases). The CDR3 has 15 amino acids. Deletions cut 0 bases from V and 4 bases from J, with 10 bases between. Germline V gives CDR1 SGHTA, CDR2 FQGNSA. The CDR3 DNA is TGTGCCAGCAGCTTAGCAGGGGCGTCAGGAAACACCATATATTTT. The encoded protein is CASSLAGASGNTIYF.

The chain combines TRBV4-1 with TRBJ2-1; 8 positions agree with TRBD2. Germline V gene data show CDR1 as MGHRA and CDR2 as YSYEKL. CDR3 length: 15 residues. The J segment lost 6 bases and the V segment lost 11 bases, leaving 15 bases of the junction unmatched. Here the CDR3 reads CAAGLGLAGFNEQFF. The CDR3 DNA reads as TGCGCCGCAGGGTTGGGGCTAGCGGGCTTCAATGAGCAGTTCTTC.

This chain links TRBV7-8 with TRBJ2-5, with D possibly being TRBD1 (5 bases). V was pared by 0 bases and J by 3 bases, with 8 bases between. Germline-derived CDR1 and CDR2 are SGHVS and FQNEAQ. The CDR3 spans 14 residues. The CDR3 DNA is TGTGCCAGCAGCTTAGCAGGGGCGGAAGAGACCCAGTACTTC. It is translated as CASSLAGAEETQYF.

This clone was picked up one time. This rearrangement joins TRBV7-9 to TRBJ2-7, with 7 bases fitting TRBD1. The CDR3 totals 15 residues. The germline gives CDR1 SEHNR, CDR2 FQNEAQ (reference sequence). V trimming: 5 bases; J trimming: 3 bases; junction bases outside the gene matches: 10. The CDR3 region has the DNA TGTGCCAGCAGCCCCACCACGGGACAGCACTACGAGCAGTACTTC. Translating it yields CASSPTTGQHYEQYF. The entire variable domain, with the rest obtained from reference TRBV7-9 and TRBJ2-7, is as follows: DTGVSQNPRHKITKRGQNVTFRCDPISEHNRLYWYRQTLGQGPEFLTYFQNEAQLEKSRLLSDRFSAERPKGSFSTLEIQRTEQGDSAMYLCASSPTTGQHYEQYFGPGTRLTVT.

The chain recombines TRBV19 with TRBJ2-2; 8 bases are shared with TRBD2. The CDR3 is 15 residues long. The germline CDR1 and CDR2 sequences are LNHDA and SQIVND (reference sequence). Germline trimming cut 5 bases from V and 2 bases from J; bases unmatched to any gene: 4. Written as DNA, the CDR3 is TGTGCCAGTAGTCTATTAGCGGGAAACACCGGGGAGCTGTTTTTT. This gives the protein CASSLLAGNTGELFF.

This clone was observed once. This chain links TRBV27 with TRBJ2-2; D is possibly TRBD2 (7 bases). The CDR3 loop spans 16 amino acids. CDR1 and CDR2 from the germline V gene are MNHEY and SMNVEV (reference sequence). V was pared by 1 base and J by 6 bases, with 15 bases between. The CDR3 DNA is TGTGCCAGCAGTTTATGGGGCGGGGGCTTCCCCGGGGAGCTGTTTTTT. Its protein is CASSLWGGGFPGELFF.

This chain links TRBV15 with TRBJ2-2; 15 nucleotides line up with TRBD2. V shed 4 bases and J 1 base; nucleotides not matched to a gene: 10. Germline values: CDR1 LNHNV, CDR2 YYDKDF (reference sequence). The CDR3 has 20 residues. CDR3 DNA: TGTGCCACCAGCAAAGGGGGAAGGACTAGCGGGAGGGGGAACACCGGGGAGCTGTTTTTT. Its protein is CATSKGGRTSGRGNTGELFF. The full variable domain, in which reference TRBV15 and TRBJ2-2 provide the parts outside the CDR3, is DAMVIQNPRYQVTQFGKPVTLSCSQTLNHNVMYWYQQKSSQAPKLLFHYYDKDFNNEADTPDNFQSRRPNTSFCFLDIRSPGLGDTAMYLCATSKGGRTSGRGNTGELFFGEGSRLTVL.

This chain links TRBV29-1 with TRBJ2-7; D may be TRBD1 (6 bases). CDR1 SQVTM and CDR2 ANQGSEA come from the germline V gene. Trimming took off 8 bases at V and 4 bases at J, with 12 bases between the two ends. This CDR3 has 11 residues. The CDR3 protein is CSTSRGYEQYF. The CDR3 region has the DNA TGCAGCACCTCCAGGGGTTACGAGCAGTACTTC.

J is TRBJ2-4 and V is TRBV4-3, with 10 bases that match TRBD2. With 0 bases clipped from V and 16 bases from J, the junction kept 9 bases outside the gene matches. This CDR3 spans 14 amino acids. Germline V lookup: CDR1 LGHNA, CDR2 YSLEER. CDR3 sequence reads: CASSQDQGTSEAYF. CDR3 nucleotides: TGCGCCAGCAGCCAAGATCAGGGGACTAGCGAAGCTTACTTC.

The sample holds a few counts of this clone. This chain connects TRBV30 to TRBJ1-2; D gene ambiguous. V was trimmed by 4 bases and J by 1 base, leaving 13 bases between them. CDR1 GTSNPN and CDR2 SVGIG come from the germline V gene (reference sequence). The length of the CDR3 is 14 residues. CDR3 region: CAWKPRMGNYGYTF. The CDR3, as DNA: TGTGCCTGGAAACCGCGGATGGGTAACTATGGCTACACCTTC.

The V and J genes are TRBV27 and TRBJ1-1; D possibly corresponds to TRBD1 (5 bases). This CDR3 has 13 amino acids. CDR1 and CDR2 from the germline V gene are MNHEY and SMNVEV (reference sequence). Trimming took off 9 bases at V and 7 bases at J, with 18 bases between the two ends. The CDR3 loop is CASWGRANHEAFF. The CDR3 DNA reads TGTGCCAGTTGGGGGAGGGCCAACCATGAAGCTTTCTTT.

This chain uses TRBV7-2 with TRBJ2-1; TRBD2 matches 11 bases. This CDR3 is built from 15 residues. The ends lost 1 base at V and 7 bases at J; junction bases unmatched: 3. Germline CDR1 SGHTA, CDR2 FQGNSA. The CDR3 loop is CASSLGASGGNEQFF. Written as DNA, the CDR3 is TGTGCCAGCAGCTTAGGGGCTAGCGGGGGGAATGAGCAGTTCTTC.

The V gene is TRBV28, the J gene TRBJ2-1; 11 nucleotides agree with TRBD2. Germline V CDR1 and CDR2: MDHEN, SYDVKM. Trimming at V came to 4 bases and at J to 8 bases, leaving 4 bases not matched to a gene. The CDR3 has 14 residues. The CDR3 sequence: CASSWTSGWDEQFF. The DNA of the CDR3 is TGTGCCAGCAGTTGGACTAGCGGGTGGGATGAGCAGTTCTTC.

The rearrangement joins TRBV2 to TRBJ1-2, with 7 nucleotides matching TRBD1. The ends lost 6 bases at V and 8 bases at J; junction bases unmatched: 9. This CDR3 has 13 amino acids. Germline V CDR1 and CDR2: SNHLY, FYNNEI. DNA of the CDR3: TGTGCCAGCAGCAGTCCACAGGGGCGAGGCTACACCTTC. Protein: CASSSPQGRGYTF.

The CDR3 spells CASSYLPGANYGYTF. DNA for the CDR3: TGTGCCAGCAGTTACCTACCAGGGGCTAACTATGGCTACACCTTC. The chain combines TRBV6-5 with TRBJ1-2; D might be TRBD1 (6 bases). This CDR3 is 15 amino acids long. Germline loops: CDR1 MNHEY, CDR2 SVGAGI. The V and J ends lost 2 bases and 0 bases respectively, with 10 bases between them.

The CDR3 coding sequence is TGTGCCAGCAGCGGAGGGGACAGGAGGAGGCACGAAAAACTGTTTTTT. It specifies CASSGGDRRRHEKLFF. This rearrangement joins TRBV7-9 to TRBJ1-4; 8 nucleotides match TRBD1. The CDR3 runs to 16 residues. CDR1 and CDR2 from the germline V gene are SEHNR and FQNEAQ (reference sequence). The V gene end was trimmed by 5 bases and the J gene end by 8 bases; junction bases not matched to a gene: 13.

V usage is TRBV18 and J usage is TRBJ2-1; TRBD2 agrees at 8 bases. V lost 4 bases and J lost 6; bases outside the gene matches: 5. CDR3 size: 14 residues. Germline V gene data show CDR1 as KGHSH and CDR2 as LQKENI. The CDR3 region is CASSQGTRRNEQFF. CDR3 coding DNA: TGTGCCAGCTCACAGGGGACTAGACGCAATGAGCAGTTCTTC.